This TCR beta chain was profiled in a study of response to subunit inactivated influenza vaccine. Study-wide results and limits: A suggestion made by the authors is that each seasonal influenza vaccination recruits few new T cells.

This clonotype was seen a handful of times. Its matching antigen is unknown. Each CDR3 protein gets one entry after TCRdb re-called the RT-PCR reads with MiXCR. The table lists some 640,000 distinct CDR3 sequences, approximately 15% of them singletons. The CDR3 totals 13 residues. Germline V gene sequence: CDR1 LNHDA, CDR2 SQIVND (reference sequence). Trimming cost V 4 bases and J 4 bases, with 10 bases left between them. V and J are TRBV19 and TRBJ1-1; D is perhaps TRBD1 (5 bases). The sequencing used PBMCs from blood, collected roughly 2 weeks before vaccination. This receptor was obtained from a man aged 45 to 65 who received an inactivated influenza vaccine. This CDR3 is CASSTGVSTEAFF. In nucleotides, the CDR3 is TGTGCCAGTAGTACGGGGGTCTCCACTGAAGCTTTCTTT.